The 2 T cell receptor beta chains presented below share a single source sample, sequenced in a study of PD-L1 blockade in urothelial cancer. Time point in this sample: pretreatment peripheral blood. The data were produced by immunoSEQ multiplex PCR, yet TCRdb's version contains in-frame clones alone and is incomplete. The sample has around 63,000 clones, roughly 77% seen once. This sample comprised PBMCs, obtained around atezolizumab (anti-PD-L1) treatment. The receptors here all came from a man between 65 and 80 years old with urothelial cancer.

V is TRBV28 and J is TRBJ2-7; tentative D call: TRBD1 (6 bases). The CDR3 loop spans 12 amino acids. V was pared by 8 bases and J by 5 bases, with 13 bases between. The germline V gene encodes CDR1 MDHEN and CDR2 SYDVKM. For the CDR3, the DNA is TGTGCCAGCGGACCACCAGGGGACGAGCAGTACTTC. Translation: CASGPPGDEQYF. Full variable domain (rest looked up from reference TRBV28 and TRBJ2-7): DVKVTQSSRYLVKRTGEKVFLECVQDMDHENMFWYRQDPGLGLRLIYFSYDVKMKEKGDIPEGYSVSREKKERFSLILESASTNQTSMYLCASGPPGDEQYFGPGTRLTVT.

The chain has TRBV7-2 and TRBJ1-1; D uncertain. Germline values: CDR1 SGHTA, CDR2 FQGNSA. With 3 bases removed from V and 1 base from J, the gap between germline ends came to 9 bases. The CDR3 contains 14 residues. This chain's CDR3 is CASSLSGRNTEAFF. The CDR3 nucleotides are TGTGCCAGCAGCTTGTCCGGGAGGAACACTGAAGCTTTCTTT.